These 11 T cell receptor beta chains share one sample of origin, sequenced in a study of blood T cell repertoires in COVID-19. Measured with immunoSEQ multiplex PCR; TCRdb has only the in-frame clones, and not every one. The repertoire holds 110,000 to 150,000 clones, with approximately 82% as singletons. Sequenced sample: peripheral blood. Every receptor here comes from a man in his fifties or sixties with active or convalescent COVID-19.

The chain combines TRBV5-8 with TRBJ2-5; no clear D. The CDR3 spans 13 residues. Trimming removed 4 bases at V and 4 bases at J, with 11 bases between. CDR1 is SGHTS, CDR2 YDEGEE, per germline. The DNA for the CDR3 is TGTGCCAGCAGCCCCTCTCCTCCAGAGACCCAGTACTTC. The encoded protein is CASSPSPPETQYF.

CDR3 in amino acids: CASSIDLSRGSLDAFF. The CDR3 DNA reads TGTGCCAGTAGTATAGATCTTTCCAGGGGATCCCTTGACGCTTTCTTT. This chain connects TRBV19 to TRBJ1-1, with D perhaps matching TRBD1 (6 bases). This CDR3 has 16 residues. V gave up 0 bases and J gave up 11 bases, with 22 bases separating them. Germline V gives CDR1 LNHDA, CDR2 SQIVND (reference sequence).

With respect to this clone: Other DNA sequences in the same sample also yield this CDR3. V usage is TRBV29-1 and J usage is TRBJ2-3, with 12 bases lining up with TRBD1. The V gene's germline CDR1 is SQVTM and CDR2 ANQGSEA. CDR3 length equals 14 residues. With V trimmed by 5 bases and J by 3 bases, 3 bases remained unmatched. Written as DNA, the CDR3 is TGCAGCGTTAGGGACAGGGGGCCTACAGATACGCAGTATTTT. It translates to CSVRDRGPTDTQYF.

The V and J genes are TRBV6-1 and TRBJ2-5; 8 bases match TRBD1. V gave up 4 bases and J gave up 0 bases; unmatched junction bases: 7. From germline, CDR1 is MNHNS and CDR2 SASEGT. The CDR3 loop spans 16 amino acids. The CDR3 DNA is TGTGCCAGCAGTGGACAGGGGTGGTCCTACCAAGAGACCCAGTACTTC. Translated, it gives CASSGQGWSYQETQYF.

A remark on this clone: Germline and junction disagree at one end, which may indicate a read error. The V and J genes are TRBV7-7 and TRBJ2-1; 7 bases are shared with TRBD1. The germline gives CDR1 SSHAT, CDR2 FNYEAQ (reference sequence). This CDR3 is 14 amino acids long. The CDR3 DNA sequence: TGTGCTAGCAGCTCAGCCGCAGGGGGCAATGAGCAGTTCTTC. Its protein is CASSSAAGGNEQFF.

A single count supports this clone. The chain carries TRBV19 and TRBJ1-4; 10 bases agree with TRBD1. The CDR3 length is 18 residues. V gave up 5 bases and J gave up 3 bases; unmatched junction bases: 12. CDR1 and CDR2 from the germline V gene are LNHDA and SQIVND (reference sequence). DNA for the CDR3: TGTGCCAGTAGTTCTTTGACGGGACAGGGGAGGCCTAATGAAAAACTGTTTTTT. Its translation: CASSSLTGQGRPNEKLFF.

About this clone itself: At one end, the junction sequence differs from germline, possibly due to a read error. V gene TRBV5-5 combines with J gene TRBJ1-3; 7 positions match TRBD1. CDR3 length: 16 residues. The germline CDR1 and CDR2 sequences are SGHKS and YYEKEE (reference sequence). CDR3 amino acids: CASSDSPGTEPRRKHF. The CDR3 region has the DNA TGTGCCAGCAGCGACTCACCCGGGACAGAACCCCGAAGAAAGCATTTT.

The CDR3 DNA sequence: TGTGCCAGCAGCATATCCGGGGATGGCACAGATACGCAGTATTTT. Residues: CASSISGDGTDTQYF. The chain has TRBV7-9 and TRBJ2-3; D may be TRBD2 (5 bases). The germline gives CDR1 SEHNR, CDR2 FQNEAQ (reference sequence). V was clipped by 5 bases and J by 1 base, with 13 bases between them. The CDR3 has 15 residues.

V usage is TRBV10-1 and J usage is TRBJ2-3; maybe TRBD1 (6 bases). Germline-derived CDR1 and CDR2 are WNHNN and SYGVQD (reference sequence). Trimming stripped 4 bases from V and 5 bases from J, with 16 bases between. The CDR3 has 15 residues. The CDR3 loop is CASSGAGDIGDTQYF. CDR3 DNA sequence: TGCGCCAGCAGTGGTGCAGGGGATATTGGAGATACGCAGTATTTT.

CDR3 sequence (DNA): TGTGCCAGCAGCGTAACTAGCGGGAACACCGGGGAGCTGTTTTTT. This translates into CASSVTSGNTGELFF. The J gene is TRBJ2-2, the V gene TRBV9, with 8 bases aligning to TRBD2. With V trimmed by 1 base and J by 1 base, 0 bases remained unmatched. The germline V gene encodes CDR1 SGDLS and CDR2 YYNGEE. The CDR3 totals 15 residues.

V usage is TRBV29-1 and J usage is TRBJ2-2; D remains ambiguous. This CDR3 spans 12 amino acids. Per the germline V gene, CDR1 is SQVTM and CDR2 is ANQGSEA. With 5 bases removed from V and 3 bases from J, the gap between germline ends came to 7 bases. The CDR3 loop is CSVLRDTGELFF. In DNA, the CDR3 is TGCAGCGTTTTAAGAGACACCGGGGAGCTGTTTTTT.